This T cell receptor (beta chain) was obtained from a study of T cells in Graves' hyperthyroidism and ophthalmopathy. This clonotype was seen ten or more times. Its antigen is not known. RNA transcripts provided the source from which TCR beta CDR3 regions were amplified. In the first-round RT-PCR of the TCR CDR3, the HTBI primer set was used. TCRdb re-called the multiplex PCR reads with MiXCR, one entry per CDR3 protein. The table shows around 490,000 distinct CDR3 sequences, with 15% to 20% occurring only once. Patients showing uncontrolled infection, other autoimmune disease, pregnancy or lactation were ineligible. The PBMCs were sourced from fresh peripheral blood (about 9.6 ml). Study observations and caveats: Clonotypes that were expanded in thyroid above 0.001 mostly appeared in blood too. Ophthalmopathy stood apart from stable hyperthyroidism in a 13 V-J model.

This sequence was found in a man in his forties with Graves' ophthalmopathy. The sample comprised blood.

For the CDR3, the DNA is TGCAGTGCACTGCGAGGGGGCAGGCTTAGCAATCAGCCCCAGCATTTT. Its protein product is CSALRGGRLSNQPQHF. The rearrangement uses TRBV20-1 and TRBJ1-5; 7 positions match TRBD1. V shed 6 bases, J shed 0 bases, and the junction held 11 bases outside the gene matches. Germline V lookup: CDR1 DFQATT, CDR2 SNEGSKA (reference sequence). The CDR3 covers 16 residues.